These 2 T cell receptor beta chains originate from one sample sequenced in a study of cytomegalovirus exposure and HLA in healthy donors. PCR primers comprised 60 Vbeta and 13 Jbeta primers. Assay: immunoSEQ multiplex PCR; the TCRdb copy retains only in-frame clones and omits some. The sample shows more than 110,000 clones, around 77% of them seen only once. Sequencing was performed on PBMCs. Receptors originate from a man aged 25-45 years in good health and CMV-seronegative.

The V call is TRBV15, the J call TRBJ2-7; TRBD2 aligns across 8 bases. Germline V gene sequence: CDR1 LNHNV, CDR2 YYDKDF (reference sequence). The CDR3 loop spans 14 amino acids. Trimming removed 4 bases from V and 3 bases from J; junction bases left unmatched: 5. DNA for the CDR3: TGTGCCACCAGCAAAGGGACTAGTGACTACGAGCAGTACTTC. Translated, it gives CATSKGTSDYEQYF.

The rearrangement links TRBV5-7 to TRBJ2-2; TRBD1 aligns across 8 bases. TRBV5-7 is sorted into the ORF group, with uncertain function. This CDR3 is 16 amino acids long. Trimming removed 6 bases from V and 1 base from J; junction bases left unmatched: 8. The CDR3 loop is CASTLGGTGNTGELFF. The CDR3 nucleotides are TGTGCCAGCACCCTGGGCGGGACAGGGAACACCGGGGAGCTGTTTTTT.